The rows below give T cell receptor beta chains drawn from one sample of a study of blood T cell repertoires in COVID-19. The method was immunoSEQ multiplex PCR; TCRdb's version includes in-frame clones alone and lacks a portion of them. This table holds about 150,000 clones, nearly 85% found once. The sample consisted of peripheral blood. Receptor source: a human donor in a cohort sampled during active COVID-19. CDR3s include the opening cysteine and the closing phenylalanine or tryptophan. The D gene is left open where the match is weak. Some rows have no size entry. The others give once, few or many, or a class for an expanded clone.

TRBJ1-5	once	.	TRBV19	TGTGCCAGCCGTGACAGGTTCTCTCAGCCCCAGCATTTT	CASRDRFSQPQHF
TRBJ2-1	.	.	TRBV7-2	TGTGCCAGCAGCTCCCGGACTACCACCTCCTACAATGAGCAGTTCTTC	CASSSRTTTSYNEQFF
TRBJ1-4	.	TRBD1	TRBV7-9	TGTGCCAGCAGCTCGGGGACAGGCCCAACCTCTAATGAAAAACTGTTTTTT	CASSSGTGPTSNEKLFF
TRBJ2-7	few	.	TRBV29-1	TGCAGCGTTGAAGAGGGGACACTCTACGAGCAGTACTTC	CSVEEGTLYEQYF
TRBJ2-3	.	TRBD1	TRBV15	TGTGCCACTGGGCAGGGGGTTAGATCGCAGTATTTT	CATGQGVRSQYF
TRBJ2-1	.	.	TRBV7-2	TGTGCCAGCAGCTTAAATTGGGCCAGACACAATGAGCAGTTCTTC	CASSLNWARHNEQFF
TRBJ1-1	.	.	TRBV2	TGTGCCAGCAGTCCTCAGATCACTGAAGCTTTCTTT	CASSPQITEAFF
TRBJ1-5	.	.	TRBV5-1	TGCGCCAGCAGCCCCGGACGGGGAAGCAATCAGCCCCAGCATTTT	CASSPGRGSNQPQHF
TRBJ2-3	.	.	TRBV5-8	TGTGCCAGCAGCTTTAGACAATCGTTCGCCAGCACAGATACGCAGTATTTT	CASSFRQSFASTDTQYF
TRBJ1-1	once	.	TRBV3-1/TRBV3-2	TGTGCCAGCAGCCGTTGGGACACCTTTAATGCTGAAGCTTTCTTT	CASSRWDTFNAEAFF
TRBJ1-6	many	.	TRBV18	TGTGCCAGCTCACCAGCGCCTCATAATTCACCCCTCCACTTT	CASSPAPHNSPLHF
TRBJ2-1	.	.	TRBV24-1	TGTGCCACCAGTGACGCGACCTACAATGAGCAGTTCTTC	CATSDATYNEQFF
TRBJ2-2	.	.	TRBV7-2	TGTGCCAGCAGAACGACGGGGTGGACCGGGGAGCTGTTTTTT	CASRTTGWTGELFF
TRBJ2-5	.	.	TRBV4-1	TGCGCCAGCAGCCAAGAGTTCGGGGGTCGCGAGACCCAGTACTTC	CASSQEFGGRETQYF
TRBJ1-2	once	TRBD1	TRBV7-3	TGTGCCAGCAGCGGTCAGACAGGGGTAATTGGCTACACCTTC	CASSGQTGVIGYTF
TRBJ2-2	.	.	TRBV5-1	TGCGCCAGCAGCGGAACAGGGGTAGCGGCCGGGGAGCTGTTTTTT	CASSGTGVAAGELFF
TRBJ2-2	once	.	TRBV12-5	TGTGCTAGTGGTTTTATAGGGGCTTCCACCGGGGAGCTGTTTTTT	CASGFIGASTGELFF
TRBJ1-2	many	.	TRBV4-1	TGCGCCAGCAGCCGAAGTACGGTTTTTCACTATGGCTACACCTTC	CASSRSTVFHYGYTF
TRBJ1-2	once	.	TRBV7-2	TGTGCCAGCAGCTTAAAGTCAGGCCCTGCAAACTATGGCTACACCTTC	CASSLKSGPANYGYTF
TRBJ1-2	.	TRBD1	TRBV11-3	TGTGCCAGCAGCTCCCGGACAGGCTGGAACTATGGCTACACCTTC	CASSSRTGWNYGYTF
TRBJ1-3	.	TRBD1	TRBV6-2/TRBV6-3	TGTGCCAGCAGTTACTCGGGACAGGGGCGTACCAGAATATATTTT	CASSYSGQGRTRIYF
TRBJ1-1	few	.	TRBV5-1	TGCGCCAGCAGGCTTCATCGACAGGACTTGGAAGCTTTCTTT	CASRLHRQDLEAFF
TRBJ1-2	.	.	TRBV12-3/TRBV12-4	TGTGCCAGCAGTTTAGGGGGGGAGCGAGGCTACACCTTC	CASSLGGERGYTF
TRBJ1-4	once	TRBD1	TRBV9	TGTGCCAGCAGCGCCCTCGGGACAGGGGGGGAAAAACTGTTTTTT	CASSALGTGGEKLFF
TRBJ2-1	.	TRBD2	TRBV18	TGTGCCAGCTCACCACCCCAGCGGGGGGGCCGGTGGAATGAGCAGTTCTTC	CASSPPQRGGRWNEQFF
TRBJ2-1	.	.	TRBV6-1	TGTGCCAGCACCCAAAAGGGCAGGGATGGAAATGAGCAGTTCTTC	CASTQKGRDGNEQFF
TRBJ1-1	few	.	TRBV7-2	TGTGCCAGCAGCCCCGACAGGCTGAACACTGAAGCTTTCTTT	CASSPDRLNTEAFF
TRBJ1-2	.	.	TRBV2	TGTGCCAGCAGTCTCCCTGGTCAGGCAGAGGGCGGCTACACCTTC	CASSLPGQAEGGYTF
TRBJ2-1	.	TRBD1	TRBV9	TGTGCCAGCAGCCCTACCCCAGGGGGCTTCCACAATGAGCAGTTCTTC	CASSPTPGGFHNEQFF
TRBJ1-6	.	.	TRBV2	TGTGCCAGCAGTGAGCTGGGAGGGAGTAATTCACCCCTCCACTTT	CASSELGGSNSPLHF
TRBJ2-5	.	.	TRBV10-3	TGTGCCATCAGTGGGCAGGAAAACCAAGAGACCCAGTACTTC	CAISGQENQETQYF
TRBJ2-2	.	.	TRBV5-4	TGTGCCAGCAGCCGGGTAGTTACCGGGGAGCTGTTTTTT	CASSRVVTGELFF
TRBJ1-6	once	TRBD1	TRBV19	TGTGCCAGTACTAAAAAGGGACAGGGCTCACCCCTCCACTTT	CASTKKGQGSPLHF
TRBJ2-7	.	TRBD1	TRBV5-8	TGTGCCAGCAACCGACGGGACAGCGGCGGGCAGTACTTC	CASNRRDSGGQYF
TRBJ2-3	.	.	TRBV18	TGTGCCAGCTCAACAGGTCTCACAGATACGCAGTATTTT	CASSTGLTDTQYF
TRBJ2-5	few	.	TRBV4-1	TGCGCCAGCAGCCTCCAACAGGGCACGGAGACCCAGTACTTC	CASSLQQGTETQYF
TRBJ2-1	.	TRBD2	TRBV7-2	TGTGCCAGCAGCAGGCGACTAGCGGGAGGAAACAATGAGCAGTTCTTC	CASSRRLAGGNNEQFF
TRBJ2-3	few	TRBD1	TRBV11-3	TGTGCCAGCAGATCCATACTAGGGGGCGCGAGGGGTACGCAGTATTTT	CASRSILGGARGTQYF
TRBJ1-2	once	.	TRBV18	TGTGCCAGCTCCCCCGAGGCCGTGGGCTATGGCTACACCTTC	CASSPEAVGYGYTF
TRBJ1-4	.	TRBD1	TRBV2	TGTGCCAGCAGTAGGGACAGGGGTAATGAAAAACTGTTTTTT	CASSRDRGNEKLFF
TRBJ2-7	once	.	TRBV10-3	TGTGCCATCTCGAAAGAGGCTTACGAGCAGTACTTC	CAISKEAYEQYF
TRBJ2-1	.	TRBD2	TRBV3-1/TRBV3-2	TGTGCCAGCAGCCAAGAGAGACTAGCGGGAGGATCCTACAATGAGCAGTTCTTC	CASSQERLAGGSYNEQFF
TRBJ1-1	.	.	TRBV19	TGTGCCAGTAGCACTGGACAGATAAAAGCTTTCTTT	CASSTGQIKAFF
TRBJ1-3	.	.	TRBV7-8	TGTGCCAGCAGTAGAAATGGAAACACCATATATTTT	CASSRNGNTIYF
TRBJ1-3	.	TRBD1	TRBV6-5	TGTGCCAGCCACGTGACAGGGGTCTCTGGAAACACCATATATTTT	CASHVTGVSGNTIYF
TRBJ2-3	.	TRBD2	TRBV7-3	TGTGCCAGCAGCTTTTCCGGGACTAGCGGGAGTGGAGATACGCAGTATTTT	CASSFSGTSGSGDTQYF
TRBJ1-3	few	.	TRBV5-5	TGTGCCAGCAGCCCTCAGGGTATGAGAAACACCATATATTTT	CASSPQGMRNTIYF
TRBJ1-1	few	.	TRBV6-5	TGTGCCAGCAGTACTCGCGGTAACCCGGGAACTGAAGCTTTCTTT	CASSTRGNPGTEAFF
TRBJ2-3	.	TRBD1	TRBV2	TGTGCCGATTCGGACAGGGCAAGCACAGATACGCAGTATTTT	CADSDRASTDTQYF
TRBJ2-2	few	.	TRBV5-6	TGTGCCAGCAGCTTTGCCGGGAAGGGTACCGGGGAGCTGTTTTTT	CASSFAGKGTGELFF
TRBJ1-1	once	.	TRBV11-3	TGTGCCAGCAGCTCCATGAACACTGAAGCTTTCTTT	CASSSMNTEAFF